These T cell receptor beta chains were read from a single sample in a study of blood T cell repertoires in COVID-19. Repertoires were generated with immunoSEQ multiplex PCR, while TCRdb's copy carries only in-frame clones and drops some. This table has 250,000 or so clones, 88% appearing once. The sample consisted of peripheral blood. Source of these receptors: an older woman with acute or convalescent COVID-19. Each CDR3 is given with its conserved first and last residue. The D gene is left open where the match is weak. Some rows mark clone size as missing; the rest say once, few, many or name a class of expanded clone.

>TRBV28|TRBD1|.|TRBJ1-4
TGTGCCAGCAGTCCTGAGACAGGGCGGGTTTGGATAGGACTGTTTTTT
CASSPETGRVWIGLFF
>TRBV28|TRBD1|.|TRBJ1-1
TGTGCCAGCAGTTCCTTCACAGGGGGCGAGGGCACTGAAGCTTTCTTT
CASSSFTGGEGTEAFF
>TRBV3-1/TRBV3-2|TRBD2|.|TRBJ2-4
TGTGCCAGCAGCCACGGGGGGGACCAAAACATTCAGTACTTC
CASSHGGDQNIQYF
>TRBV5-6|TRBD2|.|TRBJ2-1
TGTGCCAGCAGCTTGTATTTCCCTAGCGGGAGTGGTGAGCAGTTCTTC
CASSLYFPSGSGEQFF
>TRBV2|.|.|TRBJ2-7
TGTGCCAGCCGCATAGCGAGCTCCTACGAGCAGTACTTC
CASRIASSYEQYF
>TRBV2|.|.|TRBJ1-2
TGTGCCAGCAGTTTTACCCCGGGACAATCGGAAGGCTACACCTTC
CASSFTPGQSEGYTF
>TRBV7-9|TRBD1|.|TRBJ1-6
TGTGCCAGCAGCACTTACCGGGACAGGGGCTTGAATTCACCCCTCCACTTT
CASSTYRDRGLNSPLHF
>TRBV29-1|.|.|TRBJ2-1
TGCAGCGCCCTGGGGGGGCAACGGGATGAGCAGTTCTTC
CSALGGQRDEQFF
>TRBV12-5|TRBD1|.|TRBJ1-3
TGTGCTAGTGGTCGGACAGGGTCTGGAAACACCATATATTTT
CASGRTGSGNTIYF
>TRBV5-4|TRBD2|.|TRBJ2-7
TGTGCCAGCAGCTCGGGACTAGCGATCGAGCAGTACTTC
CASSSGLAIEQYF
>TRBV24-1|.|few|TRBJ2-7
TGTGCCACCAGTGCCGCCGGACAGCCGGGGGGCGAGCAGTACTTC
CATSAAGQPGGEQYF
>TRBV5-1|TRBD2|.|TRBJ2-1
TGCGCCAGCAGCTTGGCGGGGGGAGTGAGGAATGAGCAGTTCTTC
CASSLAGGVRNEQFF
>TRBV5-1|TRBD2|.|TRBJ2-7
TGCGCCAGCAGCTTGGGAGCTAGCGGGGTGGGGTACGAGCAGTACTTC
CASSLGASGVGYEQYF